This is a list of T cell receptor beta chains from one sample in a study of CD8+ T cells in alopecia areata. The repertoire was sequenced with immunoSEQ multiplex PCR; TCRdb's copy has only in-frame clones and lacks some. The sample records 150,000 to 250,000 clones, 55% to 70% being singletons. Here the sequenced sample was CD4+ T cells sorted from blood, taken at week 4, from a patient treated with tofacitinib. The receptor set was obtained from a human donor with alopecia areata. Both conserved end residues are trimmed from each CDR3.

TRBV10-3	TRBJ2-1	AISEQGGAYNEQF
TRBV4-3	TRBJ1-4	ASSYRDRVRNEKLF
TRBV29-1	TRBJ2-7	SVDGSSYEQY
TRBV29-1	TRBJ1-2	SVLTGNGYT
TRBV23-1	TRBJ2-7	ASSQSGVSYEQY
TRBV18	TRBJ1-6	ASSPKFGTGNNSPLH
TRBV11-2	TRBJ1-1	ASSLFGTGAKTNTEAF
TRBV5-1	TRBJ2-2	ASSPNGGPNTGELF
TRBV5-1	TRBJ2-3	ASSSQQITDTQY
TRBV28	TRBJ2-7	ASTSGTPYEQY
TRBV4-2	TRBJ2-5	ASSQVAGVETQY
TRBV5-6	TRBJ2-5	ASSFGRGETQY
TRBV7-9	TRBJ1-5	ASSLALTGSDQPQH
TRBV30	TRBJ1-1	AWRDTAEAF
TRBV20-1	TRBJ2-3	SASHSDTQY
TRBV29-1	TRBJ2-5	SVEGGPRETQY
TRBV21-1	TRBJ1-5	ASTPAGKSNQPQH